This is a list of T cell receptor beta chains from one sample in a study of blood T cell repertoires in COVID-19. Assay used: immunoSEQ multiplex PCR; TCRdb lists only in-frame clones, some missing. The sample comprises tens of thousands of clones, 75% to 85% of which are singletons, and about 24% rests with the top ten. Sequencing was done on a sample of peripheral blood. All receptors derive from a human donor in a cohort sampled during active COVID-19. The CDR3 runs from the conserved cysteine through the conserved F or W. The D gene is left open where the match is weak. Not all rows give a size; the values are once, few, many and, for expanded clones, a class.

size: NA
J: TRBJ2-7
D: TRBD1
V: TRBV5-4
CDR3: CASSLDRGQDEQYF
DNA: TGTGCCAGCAGCTTGGACAGGGGGCAGGACGAGCAGTACTTC

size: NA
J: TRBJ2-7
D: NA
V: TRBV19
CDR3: CATSDGSHSYEQYF
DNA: TGTGCCACCTCCGACGGGTCCCACTCCTACGAGCAGTACTTC

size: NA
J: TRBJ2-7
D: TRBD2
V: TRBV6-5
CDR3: CASRIISGSDEQYF
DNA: TGTGCCAGCAGGATCATTAGCGGGAGCGACGAGCAGTACTTC

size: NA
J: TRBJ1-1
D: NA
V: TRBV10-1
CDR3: CASSVSGGTEAFF
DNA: TGCGCCAGCAGTGTTAGCGGTGGGACTGAAGCTTTCTTT

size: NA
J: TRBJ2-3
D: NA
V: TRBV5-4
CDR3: CASSSGGTDTQYF
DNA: TGTGCCAGCAGCTCGGGGGGCACAGATACGCAGTATTTT

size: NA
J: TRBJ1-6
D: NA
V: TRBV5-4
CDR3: CASSLGGGHSPLHF
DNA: TGTGCCAGCAGCTTGGGGGGGGGCCATTCACCCCTCCACTTT

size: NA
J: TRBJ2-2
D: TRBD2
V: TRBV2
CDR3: CAIKIAGGPGGTGELFF
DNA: TGTGCCATCAAGATAGCGGGAGGGCCGGGAGGAACCGGGGAGCTGTTTTTT

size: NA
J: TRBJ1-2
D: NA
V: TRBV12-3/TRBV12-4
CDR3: CASTEQGGGYTF
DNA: TGTGCCAGCACCGAGCAGGGTGGTGGCTACACCTTC

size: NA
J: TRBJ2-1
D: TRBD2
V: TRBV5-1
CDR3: CASSLGLAGEVGYNEQFF
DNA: TGCGCCAGCAGCTTGGGGCTAGCGGGAGAGGTGGGATACAATGAGCAGTTCTTC

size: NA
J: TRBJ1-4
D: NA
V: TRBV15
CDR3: CATSRNSGEKLFF
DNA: TGTGCCACCAGCAGGAACTCGGGTGAAAAACTGTTTTTT

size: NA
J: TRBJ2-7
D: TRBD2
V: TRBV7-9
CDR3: CASSESSGRREQYF
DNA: TGTGCCAGCTCGGAGTCTAGCGGGAGGAGAGAGCAGTACTTC

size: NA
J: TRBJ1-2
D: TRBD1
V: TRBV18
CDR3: CASSPPGQPKNTF
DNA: TGTGCCAGCTCACCACCGGGACAGCCCAAAAACACCTTC

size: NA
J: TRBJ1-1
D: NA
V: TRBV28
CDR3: CASSLFGVSGTEAFF
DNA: TGTGCCAGCAGTTTATTCGGGGTGTCGGGCACTGAAGCTTTCTTT

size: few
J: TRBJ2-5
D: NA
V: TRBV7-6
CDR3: CASSLVGGTQETQYF
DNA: TGTGCCAGCAGCTTAGTTGGGGGGACCCAAGAGACCCAGTACTTC

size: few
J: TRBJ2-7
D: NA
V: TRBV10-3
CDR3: CAISEVGSYEQYF
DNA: TGTGCCATCAGTGAGGTGGGCAGTTACGAGCAGTACTTC

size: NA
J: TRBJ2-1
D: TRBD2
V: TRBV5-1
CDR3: CASSSIAGGLNEQFF
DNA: TGCGCCAGCAGCTCTATAGCGGGAGGCCTCAATGAGCAGTTCTTC

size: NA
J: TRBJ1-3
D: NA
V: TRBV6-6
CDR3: CAAGGASGNTIYF
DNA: TGTGCCGCGGGCGGGGCCTCTGGAAACACCATATATTTT

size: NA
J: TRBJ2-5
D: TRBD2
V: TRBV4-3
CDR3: CASSRDYGETQYF
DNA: TGCGCCAGCAGTCGGGACTACGGGGAGACCCAGTACTTC

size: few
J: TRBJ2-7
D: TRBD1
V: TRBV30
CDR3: CAWRTPGQPFYEQYF
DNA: TGTGCCTGGCGAACCCCGGGACAGCCATTCTACGAGCAGTACTTC

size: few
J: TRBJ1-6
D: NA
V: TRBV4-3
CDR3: CASSHQGQGGSPLHF
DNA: TGCGCCAGCAGCCACCAGGGGCAGGGTGGATCACCCCTCCACTTT

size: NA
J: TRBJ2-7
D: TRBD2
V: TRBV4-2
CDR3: CASSQLAGDEVYEQYF
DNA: TGTGCCAGCAGCCAACTAGCGGGAGACGAGGTATACGAGCAGTACTTC

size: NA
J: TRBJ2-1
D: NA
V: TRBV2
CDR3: CASSPAESYNEQFF
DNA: TGTGCCAGCAGTCCAGCGGAATCCTACAATGAGCAGTTCTTC

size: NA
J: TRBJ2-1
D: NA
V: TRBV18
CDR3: CASSLRREYNEQFF
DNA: TGTGCCAGCTCACTGCGGCGGGAATACAATGAGCAGTTCTTC

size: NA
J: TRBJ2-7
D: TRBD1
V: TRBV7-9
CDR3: CASSSQGETREQYF
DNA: TGTGCCAGCAGCTCCCAGGGGGAGACGAGGGAGCAGTACTTC

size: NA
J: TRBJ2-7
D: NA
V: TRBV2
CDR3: CASKFGGAYDEQYF
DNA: TGTGCCAGCAAATTCGGAGGGGCTTATGACGAGCAGTACTTC

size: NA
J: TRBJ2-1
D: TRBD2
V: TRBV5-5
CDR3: CASSHAREGNEQFF
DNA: TGTGCCAGCAGCCACGCGCGGGAGGGGAATGAGCAGTTCTTC

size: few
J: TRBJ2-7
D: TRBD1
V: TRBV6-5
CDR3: CASTSGQSYEQYF
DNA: TGTGCCAGCACGTCGGGACAGAGCTACGAGCAGTACTTC

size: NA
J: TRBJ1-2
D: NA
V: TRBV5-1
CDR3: CASSLPGIGYGYTF
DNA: TGCGCCAGCAGCTTACCCGGGATAGGCTATGGCTACACCTTC

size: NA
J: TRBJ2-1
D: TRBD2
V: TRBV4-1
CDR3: CASSQVLAGDEQFF
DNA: TGCGCCAGCAGCCAAGTATTAGCGGGAGATGAGCAGTTCTTC

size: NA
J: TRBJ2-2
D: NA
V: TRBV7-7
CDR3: CASSLGPRGGELFF
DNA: TGTGCTAGCAGCTTGGGGCCCAGAGGAGGGGAGCTGTTTTTT

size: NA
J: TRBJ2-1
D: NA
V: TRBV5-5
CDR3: CASSVDSTDEQFF
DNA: TGTGCCAGCAGCGTGGACTCTACAGATGAGCAGTTCTTC